One and the same sample provided the 18 T cell receptor beta chains below, sequenced in a study of T cell changes during pregnancy in multiple sclerosis. The table came from immunoSEQ multiplex PCR; TCRdb's copy has only in-frame clones and leaves some out. The sample has approximately 66,000 clones, roughly 92% seen once. The source material was peripheral blood, sampled in the third trimester of pregnancy. The receptors were gathered from a female donor in good health, enrolled as a control in a pregnancy study.

This clone is a singleton in its sample. V is TRBV18 and J is TRBJ2-7; 8 bases are shared with TRBD1. The V segment lost 0 bases and the J segment 1 base; nucleotides outside the gene matches: 8. The CDR3 loop spans 17 amino acids. Germline-derived CDR1 and CDR2 are KGHSH and LQKENI. The CDR3 region is CASSPPYSGGGSYEQYF. DNA for the CDR3: TGTGCCAGCTCACCACCGTATTCAGGGGGCGGGTCCTACGAGCAGTACTTC.

The chain joins TRBV6-1 to TRBJ1-1; D is unclear. Germline loops: CDR1 MNHNS, CDR2 SASEGT. The CDR3 runs to 18 residues. The V end was cut by 2 bases, the J end by 1 base, with 20 bases between. The DNA for the CDR3 is TGTGCCAGCAGTGAACAGCTCCTACTACGCCCGGAGAACACTGAAGCTTTCTTT. This translates into CASSEQLLLRPENTEAFF.

The chain's CDR3 is CAWSDRDRDGYTF. CDR3 nucleotide sequence: TGTGCCTGGAGTGACAGGGATCGGGATGGCTACACCTTC. The chain couples TRBV30 to TRBJ1-2; tentatively, D is TRBD1 (6 bases). CDR1 is GTSNPN and CDR2 is SVGIG in the germline V gene (reference sequence). The ends were cut back, 1 base at V and 6 bases at J, with 12 bases in the middle. The CDR3 has 13 residues.

The chain is built from TRBV10-3 and TRBJ1-1, with D maybe TRBD1 (5 bases). The germline V gene has CDR1 ENHRY and CDR2 SYGVKD. The ends were cut back, 3 bases at V and 5 bases at J, with 13 bases in the middle. This CDR3 has 14 amino acids. The chain's CDR3 is CAISEGSGGTEAFF. CDR3 nucleotide sequence: TGTGCCATCAGTGAAGGATCGGGGGGAACTGAAGCTTTCTTT.

The V call is TRBV7-8, the J call TRBJ2-1, with D possibly TRBD2 on 6 matching bases. V lost 5 bases, J lost 8 bases, and 22 bases lay in between. This CDR3 is 16 amino acids long. Per the germline V gene, CDR1 is SGHVS and CDR2 is FQNEAQ. The CDR3 region has the DNA TGTGCCAGCAGCCCGCTCGGAGGGCCACCTAACTATGAGCAGTTCTTC. This sequence encodes CASSPLGGPPNYEQFF.

The chain joins TRBV5-4 to TRBJ1-4; D is uncertain. The V end was cut by 4 bases, the J end by 8 bases, with 12 bases between. This CDR3 is 13 amino acids long. CDR1 is SGHNT, CDR2 YYREEE, per germline (reference sequence). CDR3 nucleotides: TGTGCCAGCAGCCTGGGATTAGAGGAAAAACTGTTTTTT. Protein: CASSLGLEEKLFF.

This clone came up a few times. The V and J genes are TRBV2 and TRBJ1-1, with 7 positions matching TRBD1. V lost 6 bases to trimming and J lost 2 bases; unmatched junction nucleotides: 3. CDR1 SNHLY and CDR2 FYNNEI come from the germline V gene. This CDR3 is 13 amino acids long. The CDR3 sequence is CASRGDSNTEAFF. DNA for the CDR3: TGTGCCAGCAGAGGGGACAGTAACACTGAAGCTTTCTTT.

This chain joins TRBV6-6 and TRBJ2-7; 7 bases line up with TRBD1. Per the germline V gene, CDR1 is MNHNY and CDR2 is SVGAGI (reference sequence). The CDR3 has 14 amino acids. The V gene end was trimmed by 6 bases and the J gene end by 5 bases; junction bases not matched to a gene: 10. CDR3 coding DNA: TGTGCCAGCAGCCCCGGGACAGCAAGGGACGAGCAGTACTTC. It codes for CASSPGTARDEQYF.

V usage is TRBV19 and J usage is TRBJ1-5; TRBD1 aligns across 9 bases. The CDR3 spans 13 residues. The ends lost 7 bases at V and 6 bases at J; junction bases unmatched: 4. The germline V gene encodes CDR1 LNHDA and CDR2 SQIVND (reference sequence). The CDR3 region has the DNA TGTGCCAGTAATACAGGGGGCGTTCAGCCCCAGCATTTT. As protein: CASNTGGVQPQHF.

The rearrangement uses TRBV7-9 and TRBJ2-3, with D maybe TRBD1 (6 bases). Germline V CDR1 and CDR2: SEHNR, FQNEAQ (reference sequence). Trimming stripped 6 bases from V and 9 bases from J, with 16 bases between. The CDR3 is 13 residues long. Here the CDR3 reads CASSRPGHGTQYF. CDR3 bases: TGTGCCAGCAGTCGCCCGGGACATGGGACGCAGTATTTT.

The rearrangement links TRBV28 to TRBJ1-3, with D possibly matching TRBD1 (6 bases). Trimming took 9 bases from V and 0 from J, leaving 15 bases between them. The CDR3 sequence is 15 residues long. Germline loops: CDR1 MDHEN, CDR2 SYDVKM. CDR3 sequence reads: CASGTPPYSGNTIYF. The CDR3 bases are TGTGCCAGTGGGACACCACCCTACTCTGGAAACACCATATATTTT.

This sequence joins TRBV28 and TRBJ2-3; 8 nucleotides align to TRBD2. This CDR3 is 14 amino acids long. Germline values: CDR1 MDHEN, CDR2 SYDVKM. Unmatched junction bases numbered 8, after V lost 8 bases and J lost 4 bases. Here the CDR3 reads CASFQAGAPDTQYF. The CDR3 nucleotides read TGTGCCAGCTTCCAAGCGGGAGCCCCAGATACGCAGTATTTT.

This rearrangement joins TRBV7-9 to TRBJ1-1; maybe TRBD1 (5 bases). CDR3 length equals 14 residues. Trimming removed 4 bases from V and 2 bases from J, with 11 bases in between. Germline CDR1 is SEHNR and CDR2 is FQNEAQ (reference sequence). The CDR3 nucleotides are TGTGCCAGCAGCTCTATGACAGCAAACACTGAAGCTTTCTTT. Amino acid sequence: CASSSMTANTEAFF. Variable domain in full (rest from reference TRBV7-9 and TRBJ1-1): DTGVSQNPRHKITKRGQNVTFRCDPISEHNRLYWYRQTLGQGPEFLTYFQNEAQLEKSRLLSDRFSAERPKGSFSTLEIQRTEQGDSAMYLCASSSMTANTEAFFGQGTRLTVV.

The V gene is TRBV11-2, the J gene TRBJ2-5; TRBD2 matches at 7 bases. After removal of 3 bases from V and 3 bases from J, the junction contained 10 bases not matched to a gene. From germline, CDR1 is SGHAT and CDR2 FQNNGV. The CDR3 sequence is 16 residues long. Here the CDR3 reads CASSLGGTTYKETQYF. The DNA of the CDR3 is TGTGCCAGCAGCTTGGGTGGGACTACATATAAAGAGACCCAGTACTTC.

The V gene is TRBV7-3, the J gene TRBJ2-3; D is perhaps TRBD2 (6 bases). This CDR3 is built from 16 residues. CDR1 and CDR2 (germline): SGHTA, FQGTGA. V was trimmed by 3 bases and J by 3 bases, leaving 16 bases between them. CDR3 in DNA: TGTGCCAGCAGCTTTGGCGGGGCCCGTGGGACAGATACGCAGTATTTT. Residues: CASSFGGARGTDTQYF.

This sequence joins TRBV5-1 and TRBJ2-5, with TRBD2 identical over 9 bases. The CDR3 extends over 15 amino acids. The germline gives CDR1 SGHRS, CDR2 YFSETQ. V trimming: 2 bases; J trimming: 0 bases; junction bases outside the gene matches: 2. The CDR3 DNA sequence: TGCGCCAGCAGCTTTAGCGGGGGATACCAAGAGACCCAGTACTTC. Its protein product is CASSFSGGYQETQYF.

This chain connects TRBV5-6 to TRBJ1-4, with D uncertain. This CDR3 contains 15 residues. The V end was cut by 0 bases, the J end by 11 bases, with 17 bases between. The V gene's germline CDR1 is SGHDT and CDR2 YYEEEE. CDR3 in DNA: TGTGCCAGCAGCTTGGAGCGGACCGCACGGAGGAAACTGTTTTTT. This translates into CASSLERTARRKLFF.

This chain links TRBV7-6 with TRBJ2-3; 9 nucleotides agree with TRBD2. V gave up 10 bases and J gave up 1 base; unmatched junction bases: 3. The CDR3 covers 13 residues. CDR1 and CDR2 from the germline V gene are SGHVS and FNYEAQ. The CDR3 loop is CATRTSGTDTQYF. The DNA of the CDR3 is TGTGCCACCAGGACTAGCGGCACAGATACGCAGTATTTT.